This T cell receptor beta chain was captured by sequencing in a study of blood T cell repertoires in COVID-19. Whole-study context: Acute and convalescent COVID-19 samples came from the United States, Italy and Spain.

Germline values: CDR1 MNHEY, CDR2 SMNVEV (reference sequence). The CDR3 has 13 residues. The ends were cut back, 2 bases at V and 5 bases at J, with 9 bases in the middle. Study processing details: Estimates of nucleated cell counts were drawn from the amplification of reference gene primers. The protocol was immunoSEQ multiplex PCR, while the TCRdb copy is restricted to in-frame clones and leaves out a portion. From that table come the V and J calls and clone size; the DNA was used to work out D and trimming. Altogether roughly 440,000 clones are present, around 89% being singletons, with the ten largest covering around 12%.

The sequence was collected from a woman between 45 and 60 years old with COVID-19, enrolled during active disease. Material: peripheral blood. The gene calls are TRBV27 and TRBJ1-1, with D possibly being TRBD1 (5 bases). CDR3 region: CASSLGGGTEAFF. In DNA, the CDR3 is TGTGCCAGCAGTTTAGGGGGGGGAACTGAAGCTTTCTTT.